This TCR beta chain was recorded in a study of T cell changes during pregnancy in multiple sclerosis. Sequencing used immunoSEQ multiplex PCR; TCRdb keeps in-frame clones, though not all of them. The sample carries tens of thousands of clones, around 92% recorded once. Trimming at V came to 0 bases and at J to 3 bases, leaving 4 bases not matched to a gene. CDR3 length equals 16 residues. The germline CDR1 and CDR2 sequences are MGHRA and YSYEKL. This chain joins TRBV4-1 and TRBJ2-1, with 8 nucleotides matching TRBD2. The specimen comprised peripheral blood, sampled in the third trimester of pregnancy. This TCR derives from a female donor in good health, enrolled as a control in a pregnancy study. The CDR3 protein is CASSQDGTRIYNEQFF. The CDR3 DNA reads as TGCGCCAGCAGCCAAGACGGGACTAGAATCTACAATGAGCAGTTCTTC.